This T cell receptor beta chain emerged from a study of blood T cell repertoires in COVID-19. V was cut by 1 base and J by 4 bases, with 7 bases left in between. The length of the CDR3 is 13 residues. Per the germline V gene, CDR1 is MNHEY and CDR2 is SVGAGI. Categorization into cohorts depended on clinical history that participants reported. Only in-frame clones appear in the TCRdb table, and some are missing; sequencing was by immunoSEQ multiplex PCR. The sample yields about 220,000 clones, approximately 80% seen once. Input material: PBMCs or T cells enriched from blood (not recorded which). This clonotype was sampled from a man in his forties or fifties who had recovered from COVID-19. The J gene is TRBJ2-5, the V gene TRBV6-5, with TRBD1 as a possible D gene (5 bases). CDR3 nucleotides: TGTGCCAGCAGTTACTTTCAGGGAGAGACCCAGTACTTC. Translating it yields CASSYFQGETQYF.